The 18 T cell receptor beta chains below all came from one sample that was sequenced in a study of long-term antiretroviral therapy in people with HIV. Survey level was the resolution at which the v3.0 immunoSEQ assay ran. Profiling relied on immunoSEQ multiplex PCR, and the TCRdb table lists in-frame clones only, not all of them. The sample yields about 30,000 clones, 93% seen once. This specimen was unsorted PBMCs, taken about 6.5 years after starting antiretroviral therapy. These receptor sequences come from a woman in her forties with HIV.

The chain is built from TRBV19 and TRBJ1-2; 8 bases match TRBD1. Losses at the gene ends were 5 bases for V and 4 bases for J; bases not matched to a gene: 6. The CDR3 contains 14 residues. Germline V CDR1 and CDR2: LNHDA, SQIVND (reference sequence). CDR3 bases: TGTGCCAGTAGTCTCGGACAGGGTATCTATGGCTACACCTTC. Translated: CASSLGQGIYGYTF.

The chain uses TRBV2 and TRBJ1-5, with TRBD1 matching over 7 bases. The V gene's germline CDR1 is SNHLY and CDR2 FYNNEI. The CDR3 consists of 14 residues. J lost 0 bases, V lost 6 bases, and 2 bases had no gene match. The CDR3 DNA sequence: TGTGCCAGCAGGTGGGACAGTAGCAATCAGCCCCAGCATTTT. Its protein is CASRWDSSNQPQHF.

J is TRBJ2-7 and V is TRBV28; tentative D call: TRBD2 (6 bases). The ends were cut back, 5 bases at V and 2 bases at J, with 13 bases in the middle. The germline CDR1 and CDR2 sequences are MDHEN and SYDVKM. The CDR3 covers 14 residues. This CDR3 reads CASSTSGGPYEQYF. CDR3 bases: TGTGCCAGCAGTACCTCCGGGGGACCCTACGAGCAGTACTTC.

Here the CDR3 reads CASTNQLMGAETQYF. In DNA, the CDR3 is TGTGCCAGCACCAACCAGCTTATGGGAGCTGAGACCCAGTACTTC. The chain recombines TRBV6-6 with TRBJ2-5; the D gene is possibly TRBD2 (5 bases). Trimming pared 7 bases from V and 5 bases from J, leaving 20 bases between. The CDR3 covers 15 residues. Germline V gene lookup returns CDR1 MNHNY and CDR2 SVGAGI (reference sequence).

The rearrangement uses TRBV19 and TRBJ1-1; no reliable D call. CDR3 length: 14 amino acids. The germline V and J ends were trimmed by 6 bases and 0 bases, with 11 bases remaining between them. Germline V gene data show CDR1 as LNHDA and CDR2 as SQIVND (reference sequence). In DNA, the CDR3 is TGTGCCAGTAGATCCCGGACGGTGAACACTGAAGCTTTCTTT. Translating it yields CASRSRTVNTEAFF. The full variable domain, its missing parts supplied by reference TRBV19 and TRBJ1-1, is DGGITQSPKYLFRKEGQNVTLSCEQNLNHDAMYWYRQDPGQGLRLIYYSQIVNDFQKGDIAEGYSVSREKKESFPLTVTSAQKNPTAFYLCASRSRTVNTEAFFGQGTRLTVV.

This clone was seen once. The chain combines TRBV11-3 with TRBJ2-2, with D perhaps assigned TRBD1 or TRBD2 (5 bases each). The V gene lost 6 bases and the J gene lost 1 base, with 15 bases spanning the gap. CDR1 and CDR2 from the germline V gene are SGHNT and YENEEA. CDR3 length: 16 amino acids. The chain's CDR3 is CASSLLRGENTGELFF. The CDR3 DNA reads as TGTGCCAGCAGTTTGTTGAGGGGAGAGAACACCGGGGAGCTGTTTTTT.

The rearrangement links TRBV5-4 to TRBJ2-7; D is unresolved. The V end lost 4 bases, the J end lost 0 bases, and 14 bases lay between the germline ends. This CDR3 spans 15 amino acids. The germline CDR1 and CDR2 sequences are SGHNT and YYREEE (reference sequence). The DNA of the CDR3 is TGTGCCAGCAGCCCCCGGACCGTGAGCTCCTACGAGCAGTACTTC. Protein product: CASSPRTVSSYEQYF.

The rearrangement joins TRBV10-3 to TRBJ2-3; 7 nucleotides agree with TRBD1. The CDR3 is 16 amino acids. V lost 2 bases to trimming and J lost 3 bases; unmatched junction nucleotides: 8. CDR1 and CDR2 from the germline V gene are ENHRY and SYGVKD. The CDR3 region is CAISEGRGTNTDTQYF. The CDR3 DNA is TGTGCCATCAGTGAGGGCAGGGGGACCAATACAGATACGCAGTATTTT.

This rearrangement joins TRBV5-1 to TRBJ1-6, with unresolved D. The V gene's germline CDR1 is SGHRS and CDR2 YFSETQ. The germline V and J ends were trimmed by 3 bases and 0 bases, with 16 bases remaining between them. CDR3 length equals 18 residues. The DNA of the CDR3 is TGCGCCAGCAGCTGGGATTTGAGCGGGAGCTCCTATAATTCACCCCTCCACTTT. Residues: CASSWDLSGSSYNSPLHF. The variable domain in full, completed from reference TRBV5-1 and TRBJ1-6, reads KAGVTQTPRYLIKTRGQQVTLSCSPISGHRSVSWYQQTPGQGLQFLFEYFSETQRNKGNFPGRFSGRQFSNSRSEMNVSTLELGDSALYLCASSWDLSGSSYNSPLHFGNGTRLTVT.

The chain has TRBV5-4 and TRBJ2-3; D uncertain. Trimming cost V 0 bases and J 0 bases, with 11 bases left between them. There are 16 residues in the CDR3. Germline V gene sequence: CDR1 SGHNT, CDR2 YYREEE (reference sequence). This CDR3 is CASSLATTSSTDTQYF. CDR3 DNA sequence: TGTGCCAGCAGCTTGGCCACGACTTCTAGCACAGATACGCAGTATTTT.

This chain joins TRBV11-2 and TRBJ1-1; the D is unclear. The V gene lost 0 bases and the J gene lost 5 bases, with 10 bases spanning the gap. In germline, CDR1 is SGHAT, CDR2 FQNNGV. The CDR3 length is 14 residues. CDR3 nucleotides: TGTGCCAGCAGCTTAGATCGGGCGGGGACTGAAGCTTTCTTT. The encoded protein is CASSLDRAGTEAFF.

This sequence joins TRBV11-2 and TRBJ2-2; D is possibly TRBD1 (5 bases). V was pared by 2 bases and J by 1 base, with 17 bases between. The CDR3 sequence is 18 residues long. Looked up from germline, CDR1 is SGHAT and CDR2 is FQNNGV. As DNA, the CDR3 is TGTGCCAGCAGCTTATACAACCCGAGACAGAGGAACACCGGGGAGCTGTTTTTT. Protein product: CASSLYNPRQRNTGELFF.

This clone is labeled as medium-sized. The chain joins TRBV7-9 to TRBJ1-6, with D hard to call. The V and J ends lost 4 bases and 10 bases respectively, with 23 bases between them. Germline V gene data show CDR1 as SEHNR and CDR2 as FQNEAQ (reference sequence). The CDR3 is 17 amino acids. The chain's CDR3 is CASSSHDLDGVASPLHF. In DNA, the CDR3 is TGTGCCAGCAGCTCGCATGACCTCGACGGCGTGGCCTCACCCCTCCACTTT.

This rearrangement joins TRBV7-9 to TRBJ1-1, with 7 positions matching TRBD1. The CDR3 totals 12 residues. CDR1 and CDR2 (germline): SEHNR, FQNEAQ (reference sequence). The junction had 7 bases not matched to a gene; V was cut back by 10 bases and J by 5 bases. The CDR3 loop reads CAIRQGLTEAFF. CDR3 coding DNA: TGTGCCATTAGACAGGGTTTGACTGAAGCTTTCTTT.

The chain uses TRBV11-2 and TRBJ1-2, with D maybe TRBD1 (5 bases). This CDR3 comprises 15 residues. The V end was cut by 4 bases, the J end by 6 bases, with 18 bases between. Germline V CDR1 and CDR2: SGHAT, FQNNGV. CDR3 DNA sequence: TGTGCCAGCAGCTCCCAACCCGGGACCATCCATGGCTACACCTTC. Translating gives CASSSQPGTIHGYTF. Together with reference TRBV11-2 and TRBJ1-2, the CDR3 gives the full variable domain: EAGVAQSPRYKIIEKRQSVAFWCNPISGHATLYWYQQILGQGPKLLIQFQNNGVVDDSQLPKDRFSAERLKGVDSTLKIQPAKLEDSAVYLCASSSQPGTIHGYTFGSGTRLTVV.

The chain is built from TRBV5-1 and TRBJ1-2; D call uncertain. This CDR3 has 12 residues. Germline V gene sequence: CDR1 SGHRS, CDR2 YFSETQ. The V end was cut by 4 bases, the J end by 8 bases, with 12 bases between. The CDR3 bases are TGCGCCAGCAGCCCCGAGGGAGAGGGCTACACCTTC. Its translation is CASSPEGEGYTF.

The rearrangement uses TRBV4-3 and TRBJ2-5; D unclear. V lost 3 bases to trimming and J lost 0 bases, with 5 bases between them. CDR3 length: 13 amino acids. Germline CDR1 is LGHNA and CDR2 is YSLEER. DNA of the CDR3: TGCGCCAGCAGCCAGGAGTACCAAGAGACCCAGTACTTC. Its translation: CASSQEYQETQYF.

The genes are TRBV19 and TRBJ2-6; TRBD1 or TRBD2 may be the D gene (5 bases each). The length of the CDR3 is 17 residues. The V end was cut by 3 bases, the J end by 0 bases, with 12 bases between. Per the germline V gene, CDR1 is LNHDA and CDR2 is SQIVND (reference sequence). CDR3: CASSMGRMSSGANVLTF. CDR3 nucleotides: TGTGCCAGTAGTATGGGACGCATGAGCTCTGGGGCCAACGTCCTGACTTTC.